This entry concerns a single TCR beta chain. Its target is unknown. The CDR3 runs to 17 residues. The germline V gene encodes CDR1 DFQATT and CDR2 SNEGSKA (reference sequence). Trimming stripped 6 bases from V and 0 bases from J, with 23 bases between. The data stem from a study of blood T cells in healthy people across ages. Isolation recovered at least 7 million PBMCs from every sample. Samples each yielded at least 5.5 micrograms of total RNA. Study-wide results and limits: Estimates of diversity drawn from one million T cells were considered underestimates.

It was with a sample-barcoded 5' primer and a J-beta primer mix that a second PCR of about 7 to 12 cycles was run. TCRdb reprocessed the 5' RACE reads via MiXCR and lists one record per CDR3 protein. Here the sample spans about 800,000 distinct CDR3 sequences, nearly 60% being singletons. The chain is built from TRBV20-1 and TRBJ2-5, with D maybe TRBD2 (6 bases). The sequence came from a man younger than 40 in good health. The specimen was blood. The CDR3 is CSAIRLGGWGNQETQYF. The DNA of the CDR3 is TGCAGTGCCATCCGGCTGGGAGGATGGGGCAACCAAGAGACCCAGTACTTC.